Each of the 8 T cell receptor beta chains below was sequenced from the same sample in a study of blood T cell repertoires in COVID-19. Assay: immunoSEQ multiplex PCR; the TCRdb copy retains only in-frame clones and omits some. Of 290,000 or so clones in the sample, 75% to 95% were seen once. The sample consisted of PBMCs or T cells enriched from blood (not recorded which). All receptors derive from a young woman who had recovered from COVID-19.

The chain uses TRBV5-6 and TRBJ1-5; 7 bases map to TRBD1. CDR1 and CDR2 from the germline V gene are SGHDT and YYEEEE. The CDR3 contains 14 residues. Losses at the gene ends were 3 bases for V and 7 bases for J; bases not matched to a gene: 7. As DNA, the CDR3 is TGTGCCAGCAGCTCCACAGGGGTTGGACAGCCCCAGCATTTT. It encodes CASSSTGVGQPQHF.

The rearrangement uses TRBV7-2 and TRBJ1-1, with TRBD1 identical over 7 bases. Germline V gives CDR1 SGHTA, CDR2 FQGNSA. CDR3 length: 14 amino acids. The V gene end was trimmed by 4 bases and the J gene end by 10 bases; junction bases not matched to a gene: 12. The CDR3 coding sequence is TGTGCCAGCAGCTACCCTGGACAGGCCGTATCAGCTTTCTTT. It encodes CASSYPGQAVSAFF.

This rearrangement joins TRBV18 to TRBJ2-1; 8 positions agree with TRBD1. The CDR3 is made up of 16 amino acids. V lost 6 bases and J lost 6; bases outside the gene matches: 13. The germline V gene encodes CDR1 KGHSH and CDR2 LQKENI. The DNA of the CDR3 is TGTGCCAGCTCCCCCAGGGTGAGAGACAGGGGCAATGAGCAGTTCTTC. It codes for CASSPRVRDRGNEQFF.

The chain links TRBV7-6 to TRBJ2-1; 8 bases align to TRBD2. This CDR3 contains 18 residues. V was pared by 1 base and J by 4 bases, with 12 bases of the junction left unmatched. Looked up from germline, CDR1 is SGHVS and CDR2 is FNYEAQ. This CDR3 is CASSLGSGGNLGYNEQFF. The CDR3 DNA follows: TGTGCCAGCAGCTTAGGGTCGGGAGGGAACCTAGGGTACAATGAGCAGTTCTTC.

The genes are TRBV28 and TRBJ2-7; 10 nucleotides agree with TRBD2. Germline V gives CDR1 MDHEN, CDR2 SYDVKM. V lost 3 bases to trimming and J lost 8 bases; unmatched junction nucleotides: 22. This CDR3 has 19 residues. The DNA for the CDR3 is TGTGCCAGCAGTTTTAAGGTAGGGCTAGCGGGAGAAAGTTTCTTGAAGCAGTACTTC. Protein: CASSFKVGLAGESFLKQYF.

The chain carries TRBV11-2 and TRBJ1-2, with 12 bases lining up with TRBD1. Germline V gene data show CDR1 as SGHAT and CDR2 as FQNNGV. V was clipped by 6 bases and J by 4 bases; unmatched bases: 15. The CDR3 extends over 18 amino acids. CDR3 bases: TGTGCCAGCAGTCCTTCCGGGACAGGGGGCTTTCTCGGCTATGGCTACACCTTC. Translated, it gives CASSPSGTGGFLGYGYTF.

The V and J genes are TRBV7-8 and TRBJ2-1; TRBD2 aligns across 13 bases. The CDR3 covers 16 residues. Germline lookup yields CDR1 SGHVS and CDR2 FQNEAQ. The V segment lost 5 bases and the J segment 8 bases; nucleotides outside the gene matches: 9. The CDR3 DNA reads TGTGCCAGCAGCAAATGGACTAGCGGGAGTATCGATGAGCAGTTCTTC. Its protein is CASSKWTSGSIDEQFF.

This chain links TRBV9 with TRBJ2-5, with D possibly TRBD1 on 6 matching bases. The CDR3 contains 14 residues. Trimming shortened V by 0 bases and J by 5 bases, and 11 bases separated the two germline ends. Looked up from germline, CDR1 is SGDLS and CDR2 is YYNGEE. CDR3 nucleotide sequence: TGTGCCAGCAGCGTAGATCAGGGGCGGGAGACCCAGTACTTC. Protein product: CASSVDQGRETQYF.